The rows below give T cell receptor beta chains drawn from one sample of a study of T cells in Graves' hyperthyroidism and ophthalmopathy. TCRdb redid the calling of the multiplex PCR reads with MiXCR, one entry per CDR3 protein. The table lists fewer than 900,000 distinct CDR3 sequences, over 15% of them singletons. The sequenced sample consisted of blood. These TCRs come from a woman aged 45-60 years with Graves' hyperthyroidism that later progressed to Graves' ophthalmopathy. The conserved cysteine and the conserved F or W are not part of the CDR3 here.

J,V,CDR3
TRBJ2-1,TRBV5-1,ASSLYQGDEQF
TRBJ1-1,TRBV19,ASSMGGRSSTEAF
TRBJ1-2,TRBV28,ATNTPGGANYGYT
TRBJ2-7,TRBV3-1,ASSQADRYEQY
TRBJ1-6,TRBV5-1,ASSLERGQGNSPLH
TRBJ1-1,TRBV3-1,ASSQGTRPSTEAF
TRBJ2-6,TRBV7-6,ASSLGQGPGANVLT
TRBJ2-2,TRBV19,ASSIWDSRKFTGELF
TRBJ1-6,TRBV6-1,ASSEGQGRGPLH
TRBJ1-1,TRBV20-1,SARDWGVSTEAF
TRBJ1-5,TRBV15,ATSKDRGNQPQH
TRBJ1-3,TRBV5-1,ASSTKGQGNSGNTIY
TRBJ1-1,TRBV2,ASNIAQGWTEAF
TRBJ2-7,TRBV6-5,ASSYVRTGSYEQY
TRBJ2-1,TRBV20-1,SASWFGTSGGHNEQF
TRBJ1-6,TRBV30,AWKSRQLFYNSPLH
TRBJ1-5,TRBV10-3,AISESQVDQPQH
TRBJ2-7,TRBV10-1,ASSEGGSPYEQY
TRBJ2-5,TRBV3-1,ASSQLAGPGRKETQY
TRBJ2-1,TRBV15,ATSRTTDRAYNEQF
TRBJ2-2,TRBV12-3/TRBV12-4,ASRKQVTGELF
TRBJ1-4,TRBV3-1,ASSHRTATNEKLF
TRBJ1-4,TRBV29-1,SVRRWGRTNEKLF
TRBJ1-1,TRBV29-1,SAYVSGTEAF
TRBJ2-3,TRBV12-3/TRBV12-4,ASSSGTASTDTQY
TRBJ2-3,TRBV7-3,ASSLTASGGADTQY
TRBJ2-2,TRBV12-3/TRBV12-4,ASIDTGEGTGELF
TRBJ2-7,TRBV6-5,ASSYQTSGGEQY
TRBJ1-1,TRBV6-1,ASTSTGAGTEAF
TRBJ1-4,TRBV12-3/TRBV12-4,ASNRLGWEKLF
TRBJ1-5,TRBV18,ASSRTGRDQPQH
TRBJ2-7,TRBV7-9,ASGGTLIHEQY
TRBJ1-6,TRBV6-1,ASSRRGGPNSPLH
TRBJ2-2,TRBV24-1,ATSDLGQGGTGELF
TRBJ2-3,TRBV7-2,ASSFKAGEGDTQY
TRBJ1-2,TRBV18,ASSPPEGSLSGYT
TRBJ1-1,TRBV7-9,ASSLGQARRTEAF
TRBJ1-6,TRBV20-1,SALGGQGDSPLH
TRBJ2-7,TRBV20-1,SARGWTGVNEQY
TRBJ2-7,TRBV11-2,ASSFGTGEFEQY
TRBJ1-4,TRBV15,ATSREGAGRVTNEKLF
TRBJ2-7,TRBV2,ASSEAGDVSNEQY
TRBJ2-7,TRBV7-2,ASSHRGSEQY
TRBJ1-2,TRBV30,AWSPFGGGLRPRTYGYT
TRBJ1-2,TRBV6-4,ASSDSIGTDTFGYGYT